A single sample gave rise to the 32 T cell receptor beta chains below, sequenced in a study of shared clonotypes between healthy human individuals. TCRdb's table, derived via immunoSEQ multiplex PCR, lists solely in-frame clones and lacks some. The sample yields almost 750,000 clones, 72% seen once. What was sequenced was memory CD4+ T cells sorted from blood. Stated subset: CD45RA-negative fraction. The receptor set was obtained from a woman aged 25 to 45 in good health.

The chain is built from TRBV5-1 and TRBJ2-3; D is ambiguous. Between the trimmed V and J ends, which lost 0 bases and 4 bases, there was a span of 12 bases. This CDR3 region has 15 residues. The germline CDR1 and CDR2 sequences are SGHRS and YFSETQ. CDR3 coding DNA: TGCGCCAGCAGCTTGGCTTGGGGAATTGCAGATACGCAGTATTTT. It specifies CASSLAWGIADTQYF.

As for this clone: This may be a read error: a much more frequent sequence differs by one nucleotide. Other DNA variants within this sample encode the same CDR3. The rearrangement uses TRBV7-9 and TRBJ2-4, with D possibly being TRBD2 (6 bases). Germline-derived CDR1 and CDR2 are SEHNR and FQNEAQ (reference sequence). Trimming removed 6 bases from V and 6 bases from J, with 18 bases in between. The CDR3 totals 15 residues. CDR3 amino acids: CASSLVRGGINIQYF. The CDR3 DNA follows: TGTGCCAGCAGTCTAGTCCGCGGCGGGATAAACATTCAGTACTTC.

The sample holds many counts of this clone. Other DNA variants within this sample encode the same CDR3. The gene calls are TRBV2 and TRBJ1-5; 10 positions agree with TRBD1. The V and J ends lost 5 bases and 4 bases, in that order; junction bases with no gene match: 2. Germline CDR1 and CDR2: SNHLY and FYNNEI. CDR3 length: 14 residues. CDR3 nucleotides: TGTGCCAGCAGTCGGACAGGGGGAAATCAGCCCCAGCATTTT. Protein product: CASSRTGGNQPQHF.

The V call is TRBV7-9, the J call TRBJ2-7; a weak D match, TRBD2 (6 bases). This CDR3 comprises 12 residues. Germline-derived CDR1 and CDR2 are SEHNR and FQNEAQ (reference sequence). V was clipped by 7 bases and J by 7 bases, with 14 bases between them. The CDR3 nucleotides are TGTGCCAGCACCCCTGGGGGGAATGAGCAGTACTTC. Its protein product is CASTPGGNEQYF.

This clone was detected a few times. This chain links TRBV28 with TRBJ2-7, with D unresolved. This CDR3 region has 10 residues. From germline, CDR1 is MDHEN and CDR2 SYDVKM. Trimming shortened V by 8 bases and J by 7 bases, and 9 bases separated the two germline ends. CDR3 amino acids: CASGLHEQYF. CDR3 sequence (DNA): TGTGCCAGCGGCTTGCATGAGCAGTACTTC.

This clone was seen a handful of times. In nucleotides, the CDR3 is TGTGCCAGTAGTCTCCGCGGGAAGGCAGATACGCAGTATTTT. This gives the protein CASSLRGKADTQYF. The chain couples TRBV19 to TRBJ2-3; possible D gene TRBD2, 6 bases. Germline loops: CDR1 LNHDA, CDR2 SQIVND (reference sequence). V shed 5 bases and J shed 4 bases, with 13 bases lying between them. The CDR3 contains 14 residues.

Only a few counts were recorded for this clone. The genes are TRBV7-9 and TRBJ2-2; D not resolved. The CDR3 runs to 14 residues. Germline CDR1 is SEHNR and CDR2 is FQNEAQ (reference sequence). V lost 3 bases, J lost 6 bases, and 11 bases lay in between. DNA of the CDR3: TGTGCCAGCAGCTTCTCTTACGGTGCCGGGGAGCTGTTTTTT. It yields the protein CASSFSYGAGELFF.

The rearrangement links TRBV6-6 to TRBJ2-7; 7 bases line up with TRBD2. The CDR3 totals 15 residues. Germline CDR1 reads MNHNY; CDR2 reads SVGAGI (reference sequence). The V and J ends lost 6 bases and 3 bases, in that order; junction bases with no gene match: 11. CDR3 nucleotides: TGTGCCAGCAGGGGGGAACTAGCGATAAACTACGAGCAGTACTTC. Protein: CASRGELAINYEQYF.

The chain uses TRBV10-2 and TRBJ2-1; D is perhaps TRBD2 (5 bases). V lost 2 bases to trimming and J lost 9 bases, with 14 bases between them. Germline CDR1 is WSHSY and CDR2 is SAAADI. The CDR3 is 14 amino acids. Written as DNA, the CDR3 is TGCGCCAGCAGTGAGGCAAGGAGGTTGGGTGAGCAGTTCTTC. It yields the protein CASSEARRLGEQFF.

For the CDR3, the DNA is TGTGCCAGCAAGACAGGGAAAAACACCATATATTTT. Translating gives CASKTGKNTIYF. This sequence joins TRBV2 and TRBJ1-3, with TRBD1 identical over 7 bases. The CDR3 length is 12 residues. The J segment lost 6 bases and the V segment lost 7 bases, leaving 3 bases of the junction unmatched. In germline, CDR1 is SNHLY, CDR2 FYNNEI.

This chain uses TRBV28 with TRBJ1-2; 9 nucleotides agree with TRBD1. The CDR3 length is 13 residues. Germline V gene lookup returns CDR1 MDHEN and CDR2 SYDVKM. Losses at the gene ends were 4 bases for V and 10 bases for J; bases not matched to a gene: 7. The CDR3 loop reads CASSSGTGFVYTF. The DNA for the CDR3 is TGTGCCAGCAGTTCCGGGACAGGGTTCGTCTACACCTTC.

The chain couples TRBV25-1 to TRBJ2-1, with 11 bases identical to TRBD1. V was clipped by 2 bases and J by 6 bases; unmatched bases: 12. In germline, CDR1 is MGHDK, CDR2 SYGVNS. The CDR3 extends over 18 amino acids. DNA of the CDR3: TGTGCCAGCAGTGAAGGACAGGTCCTGGGGACAGGGGGCAATGAGCAGTTCTTC. Translation: CASSEGQVLGTGGNEQFF.

This sequence joins TRBV11-3 and TRBJ2-1; the D gene could be TRBD1 or TRBD2 (5 bases each). V lost 5 bases and J 9 bases, leaving 14 bases between the germline ends. CDR1 and CDR2 (germline): SGHNT, YENEEA. The CDR3 is 13 residues long. The CDR3 nucleotides are TGTGCCAGCAGCCTTCGGGGCCGGGGTGAGCAGTTCTTC. Translation gives CASSLRGRGEQFF. The entire variable domain, with the rest obtained from reference TRBV11-3 and TRBJ2-1, is as follows: EAGVVQSPRYKIIEKKQPVAFWCNPISGHNTLYWYLQNLGQGPELLIRYENEEAVDDSQLPKDRFSAERLKGVDSTLKIQPAELGDSAVYLCASSLRGRGEQFFGPGTRLTVL.

This clone was observed a few times. This sample also contains other DNA sequences that code for the same CDR3. The CDR3 nucleotides are TGTGCCAGCCGTACTAGCGGGAGCACAGATACGCAGTATTTT. Its translation is CASRTSGSTDTQYF. The chain joins TRBV19 to TRBJ2-3, with 9 bases lining up with TRBD2. Trimming removed 9 bases from V and 0 bases from J; junction bases left unmatched: 4. CDR1 and CDR2 from the germline V gene are LNHDA and SQIVND (reference sequence). This CDR3 has 14 amino acids. The full variable domain, in which reference TRBV19 and TRBJ2-3 provide the parts outside the CDR3, is DGGITQSPKYLFRKEGQNVTLSCEQNLNHDAMYWYRQDPGQGLRLIYYSQIVNDFQKGDIAEGYSVSREKKESFPLTVTSAQKNPTAFYLCASRTSGSTDTQYFGPGTRLTVL.

The chain employs TRBV11-3 and TRBJ1-1; a possible D gene is TRBD1 (6 bases). Trimming stripped 4 bases from V and 11 bases from J, with 20 bases between. This CDR3 region has 14 residues. Germline CDR1 is SGHNT and CDR2 is YENEEA. CDR3 bases: TGTGCCAGCAGCTGGGACGCTTGGGGGCGCTCGGCTTTCTTT. Protein sequence: CASSWDAWGRSAFF.

This clone was counted only a few times. CDR3: CASIPSTGTETYEQYF. CDR3 nucleotides: TGTGCCAGCATTCCTTCCACCGGGACAGAGACCTACGAGCAGTACTTC. The gene calls are TRBV28 and TRBJ2-7; 7 bases are a match to TRBD1. The CDR3 is 16 residues long. Germline V CDR1 and CDR2: MDHEN, SYDVKM. With 7 bases clipped from V and 2 bases from J, the junction kept 14 bases outside the gene matches.

The V and J genes are TRBV28 and TRBJ2-5; 11 bases match TRBD2. V was pared by 7 bases and J by 1 base, with 5 bases of the junction left unmatched. The germline gives CDR1 MDHEN, CDR2 SYDVKM. This CDR3 spans 15 amino acids. Written as DNA, the CDR3 is TGTGCCAGCAACCCGACTAGCGGGACCCAAGAGACCCAGTACTTC. It encodes CASNPTSGTQETQYF.

This clone has just a few counts. Other DNA sequences within the sample encode an identical CDR3. The V call is TRBV15, the J call TRBJ2-7, with 7 bases lining up with TRBD1. The CDR3 extends over 15 amino acids. Trimming took 3 bases from V and 1 from J; bases not matched to a gene: 6. In germline, CDR1 is LNHNV, CDR2 YYDKDF (reference sequence). The CDR3 coding sequence is TGTGCCACCAGCAGTAGAGGGACAGCGTCCTACGAGCAGTACTTC. Its translation: CATSSRGTASYEQYF.

This chain's CDR3 is CASSNKDRGGEKLFF. Here the CDR3 DNA reads TGTGCCAGCAGCAACAAGGACAGGGGGGGCGAAAAACTGTTTTTT. The V and J genes are TRBV11-2 and TRBJ1-4; TRBD1 matches at 10 bases. Trimming removed 5 bases from V and 8 bases from J; junction bases left unmatched: 8. The CDR3 spans 15 residues. The germline gives CDR1 SGHAT, CDR2 FQNNGV.

The V gene is TRBV5-6, the J gene TRBJ2-1; D not resolved. The germline V and J ends were trimmed by 2 bases and 6 bases, with 6 bases remaining between them. There are 12 residues in the CDR3. Germline CDR1 is SGHDT and CDR2 is YYEEEE. The CDR3 DNA is TGTGCCAGCAGCTTTTCCATCAATGAGCAGTTCTTC. Its protein product is CASSFSINEQFF.

The CDR3 nucleotides read TGTGCCAGCAGCTTAGGGGAAAAGCCCCAGCATTTT. Translated: CASSLGEKPQHF. The chain uses TRBV11-1 and TRBJ1-5; the D is unclear. Germline CDR1 is SGHAT and CDR2 is FQDESV (reference sequence). The length of the CDR3 is 12 residues. Trimming removed 1 base at V and 8 bases at J, with 6 bases between.

This clone was seen a handful of times. J is TRBJ2-5 and V is TRBV7-9; D gene unclear. This CDR3 region has 13 residues. Trimming removed 5 bases from V and 5 bases from J, with 12 bases in between. Germline V gives CDR1 SEHNR, CDR2 FQNEAQ (reference sequence). In DNA form, the CDR3 reads TGTGCCAGCAGCCCGATCGGTGCTGAGACCCAGTACTTC. This sequence encodes CASSPIGAETQYF.

This rearrangement joins TRBV2 to TRBJ2-7; 8 nucleotides line up with TRBD2. J was trimmed by 4 bases and V by 6 bases; bases with no gene match: 5. The CDR3 contains 13 residues. Germline V lookup: CDR1 SNHLY, CDR2 FYNNEI. CDR3 region: CASRPPGGYEQYF. In DNA, the CDR3 is TGTGCCAGCAGACCCCCGGGGGGGTACGAGCAGTACTTC.

This chain joins TRBV7-9 and TRBJ1-1; D is unclear. Deletions cut 4 bases from V and 1 base from J, with 10 bases between. The CDR3 is 14 residues long. Germline CDR1 and CDR2: SEHNR and FQNEAQ (reference sequence). CDR3 protein: CASSSRRGNTEAFF. CDR3 DNA: TGTGCCAGCAGCTCCAGACGGGGGAACACTGAAGCTTTCTTT.

The V and J genes are TRBV11-2 and TRBJ1-1, with D hard to call. Trimming removed 5 bases at V and 4 bases at J, with 14 bases between. The CDR3 is 14 amino acids. Germline V lookup: CDR1 SGHAT, CDR2 FQNNGV. The CDR3 reads CASSPDRTGTEAFF. In DNA, the CDR3 is TGTGCCAGCAGCCCGGACCGTACGGGCACTGAAGCTTTCTTT.

This clone was seen repeatedly, ten times or more. The same CDR3 arises from other DNA sequences in this sample as well. The CDR3 sequence: CASRPWGQGSNQPQHF. Here the CDR3 DNA reads TGTGCCAGCAGGCCTTGGGGGCAGGGGAGCAATCAGCCCCAGCATTTT. The chain recombines TRBV27 with TRBJ1-5, with D possibly being TRBD1 (6 bases). The germline V gene has CDR1 MNHEY and CDR2 SMNVEV (reference sequence). V was clipped by 6 bases and J by 1 base, with 16 bases between them. The CDR3 has 16 residues.

This clone was detected only a few times. The chain couples TRBV19 to TRBJ2-3, with D perhaps given as TRBD1 or TRBD2 (5 bases each). Germline values: CDR1 LNHDA, CDR2 SQIVND (reference sequence). The CDR3 runs 16 residues. The V end lost 6 bases, the J end lost 0 bases, and 16 bases lay between the germline ends. CDR3 sequence: CASRPDSGPSTDTQYF. As DNA, the CDR3 is TGTGCCAGTAGGCCGGATTCGGGGCCCAGCACAGATACGCAGTATTTT.

In its sample, this clone was seen a few times. The rearrangement links TRBV16 to TRBJ1-1; D is ambiguous. The CDR3 sequence is 14 residues long. Trimming took 0 bases from V and 1 from J, leaving 6 bases between them. Germline V gene lookup returns CDR1 KGHSY and CDR2 FQNENV. CDR3: CASSQSSSNTEAFF. DNA for the CDR3: TGTGCCAGCAGCCAATCAAGCTCGAACACTGAAGCTTTCTTT. Full variable domain (missing parts from reference TRBV16 and TRBJ1-1): GEEVAQTPKHLVRGEGQKAKLYCAPIKGHSYVFWYQQVLKNEFKFLISFQNENVFDETGMPKERFSAKCLPNSPCSLEIQATKLEDSAVYFCASSQSSSNTEAFFGQGTRLTVV.

The chain links TRBV2 to TRBJ2-2; TRBD1 agrees at 8 bases. Trimming at V came to 6 bases and at J to 2 bases, leaving 5 bases not matched to a gene. The CDR3 extends over 15 amino acids. Germline V CDR1 and CDR2: SNHLY, FYNNEI. The CDR3 reads CASRKQGGNTGELFF. CDR3 bases: TGTGCCAGCAGGAAACAGGGGGGAAACACCGGGGAGCTGTTTTTT.

The chain couples TRBV11-2 to TRBJ2-5, with TRBD2 as a possible D gene (5 bases). The DNA end lines up better with TRBJ2-7; the J call may be wrong. Per the germline V gene, CDR1 is SGHAT and CDR2 is FQNNGV. The CDR3 runs to 13 residues. The CDR3 here is CASSSSGIYEQYF. The CDR3 DNA reads TGTGCCAGCAGCTCATCCGGGATCTACGAGCAGTACTTC.

The chain carries TRBV5-1 and TRBJ2-2; 15 bases are a match to TRBD2. This CDR3 is 15 amino acids long. After removal of 4 bases from V and 6 bases from J, the junction contained 1 base not matched to a gene. The germline gives CDR1 SGHRS, CDR2 YFSETQ. This chain's CDR3 is CASSGLAGGPGELFF. In nucleotides, the CDR3 is TGCGCCAGCAGCGGACTAGCGGGAGGGCCCGGGGAGCTGTTTTTT.

The sample holds a few counts of this clone. J is TRBJ2-1 and V is TRBV4-1, with TRBD2 as a possible D gene (6 bases). The germline gives CDR1 MGHRA, CDR2 YSYEKL. This CDR3 has 17 residues. The V end lost 0 bases, the J end lost 0 bases, and 12 bases lay between the germline ends. CDR3 residues: CASSQDVGLRSYNEQFF. The CDR3 DNA follows: TGCGCCAGCAGCCAAGATGTGGGACTGCGCTCCTACAATGAGCAGTTCTTC.